The 5 T cell receptor beta chains reported below all come from one sample, sequenced in a study of read filtering for tumor transcriptome and immune sequencing. This library used approximately 0.4 ug RNA and molecular barcoded adaptors spanning alpha/delta and beta/gamma chains. TCRdb re-called the reads through MiXCR, storing one row per CDR3 protein. Among 45,000 to 55,000 distinct CDR3 sequences listed, around 19% were seen once. The specimen was a population of CD138-negative cells sorted from bone marrow. These receptors came from a donor aged 40 or older with multiple myeloma.

Details on this clonotype: This may be a read error: a much more frequent sequence differs by one nucleotide. The chain combines TRBV15 with TRBJ1-1; D unresolved. Germline assignment: CDR1 LNHNV and CDR2 YYDKDF (reference sequence). The CDR3 length is 17 residues. V was trimmed by 5 bases and J by 0 bases, leaving 19 bases between them. The CDR3 here is CATSGVLETRMNTEAFF. The CDR3 DNA reads TGTGCCACCAGCGGAGTCCTCGAAACCCGCATGAACACTGAAGCTTTCTTT.

The chain couples TRBV20-1 to TRBJ1-2, with no clear D. The CDR3 is made up of 11 amino acids. Trimming left V 2 bases short and J 4 bases short, with 5 bases between. Germline V CDR1 and CDR2: DFQATT, SNEGSKA (reference sequence). CDR3 amino acids: CSARMGYGYTF. The CDR3 nucleotides read TGCAGTGCTAGAATGGGCTATGGCTACACCTTC.

V and J are TRBV27 and TRBJ2-2, with D possibly being TRBD2 (5 bases). The CDR3 covers 14 residues. V lost 5 bases, J lost 3 bases, and 10 bases lay in between. Germline V CDR1 and CDR2: MNHEY, SMNVEV (reference sequence). The CDR3 is CASSPGRDTGELFF. The CDR3, as DNA: TGTGCCAGCAGTCCGGGAAGAGACACCGGGGAGCTGTTTTTT.

This clonotype was detected ten times or more. This chain links TRBV5-1 with TRBJ2-1; maybe TRBD2 (6 bases). The V gene lost 5 bases and the J gene lost 2 bases, with 14 bases spanning the gap. The CDR3 is made up of 15 amino acids. Per the germline V gene, CDR1 is SGHRS and CDR2 is YFSETQ. CDR3 in amino acids: CASSPGETTYNEQFF. CDR3 sequence (DNA): TGCGCCAGCAGTCCGGGGGAGACAACCTACAATGAGCAGTTCTTC.

This clonotype showed up many times. The V and J genes are TRBV5-5 and TRBJ2-2; TRBD2 is a possible D gene (6 bases). The ends were cut back, 4 bases at V and 5 bases at J, with 15 bases in the middle. CDR1 is SGHKS, CDR2 YYEKEE, per germline (reference sequence). The CDR3 covers 15 residues. The CDR3 sequence is CASSTAGPQTGELFF. The CDR3 DNA is TGTGCCAGCAGCACCGCGGGACCCCAGACCGGGGAGCTGTTTTTT.